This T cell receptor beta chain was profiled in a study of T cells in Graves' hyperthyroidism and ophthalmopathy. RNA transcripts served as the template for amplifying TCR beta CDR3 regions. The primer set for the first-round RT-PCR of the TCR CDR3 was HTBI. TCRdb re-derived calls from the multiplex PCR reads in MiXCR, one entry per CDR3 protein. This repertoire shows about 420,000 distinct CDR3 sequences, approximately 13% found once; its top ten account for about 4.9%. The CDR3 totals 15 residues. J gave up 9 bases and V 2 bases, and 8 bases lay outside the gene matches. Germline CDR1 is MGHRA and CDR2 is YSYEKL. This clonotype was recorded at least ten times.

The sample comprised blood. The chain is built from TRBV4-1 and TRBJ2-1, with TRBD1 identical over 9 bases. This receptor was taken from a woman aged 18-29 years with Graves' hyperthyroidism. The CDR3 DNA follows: TGCGCCAGCAGCCAACTTGGGACAGGGCGGGGTGAGCAGTTCTTC. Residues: CASSQLGTGRGEQFF.